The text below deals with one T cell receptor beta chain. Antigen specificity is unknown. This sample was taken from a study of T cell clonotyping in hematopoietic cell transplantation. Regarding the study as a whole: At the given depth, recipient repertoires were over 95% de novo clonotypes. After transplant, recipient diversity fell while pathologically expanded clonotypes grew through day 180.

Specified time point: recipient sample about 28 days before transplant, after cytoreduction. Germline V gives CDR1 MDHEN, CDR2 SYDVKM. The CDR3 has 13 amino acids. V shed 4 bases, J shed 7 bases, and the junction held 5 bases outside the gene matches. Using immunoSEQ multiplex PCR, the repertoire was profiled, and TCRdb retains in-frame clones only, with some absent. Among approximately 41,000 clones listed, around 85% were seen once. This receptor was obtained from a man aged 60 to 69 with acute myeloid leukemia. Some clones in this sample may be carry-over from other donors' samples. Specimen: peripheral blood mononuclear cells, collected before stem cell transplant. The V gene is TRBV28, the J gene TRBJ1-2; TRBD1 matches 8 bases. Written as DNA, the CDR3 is TGTGCCAGCAGTTCCGGACAGGGAGGTGGCTACACCTTC. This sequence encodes CASSSGQGGGYTF.